This TCR beta chain was recorded in a study of blood T cell repertoires in COVID-19. The overall study: In each case, the material was cDNA or gDNA derived from T cells, B-cell-depleted T cells, or PBMCs.

TCRdb keeps only in-frame clones here, not all; method: immunoSEQ multiplex PCR. The data show 410,000 or so clones, approximately 90% seen once. CDR1 is KGHSH, CDR2 LQKENI, per germline. The CDR3 consists of 14 residues. Trimming took off 3 bases at V and 6 bases at J, with 12 bases between the two ends. Source material: peripheral blood. This TCR came from a woman aged 40 to 49 with COVID-19, enrolled during active disease. The genes are TRBV18 and TRBJ2-4, with D perhaps TRBD2 (6 bases). The CDR3 region is CASSPESSGNIQYF. The CDR3 coding sequence is TGTGCCAGCTCACCCGAGAGTAGCGGAAACATTCAGTACTTC.